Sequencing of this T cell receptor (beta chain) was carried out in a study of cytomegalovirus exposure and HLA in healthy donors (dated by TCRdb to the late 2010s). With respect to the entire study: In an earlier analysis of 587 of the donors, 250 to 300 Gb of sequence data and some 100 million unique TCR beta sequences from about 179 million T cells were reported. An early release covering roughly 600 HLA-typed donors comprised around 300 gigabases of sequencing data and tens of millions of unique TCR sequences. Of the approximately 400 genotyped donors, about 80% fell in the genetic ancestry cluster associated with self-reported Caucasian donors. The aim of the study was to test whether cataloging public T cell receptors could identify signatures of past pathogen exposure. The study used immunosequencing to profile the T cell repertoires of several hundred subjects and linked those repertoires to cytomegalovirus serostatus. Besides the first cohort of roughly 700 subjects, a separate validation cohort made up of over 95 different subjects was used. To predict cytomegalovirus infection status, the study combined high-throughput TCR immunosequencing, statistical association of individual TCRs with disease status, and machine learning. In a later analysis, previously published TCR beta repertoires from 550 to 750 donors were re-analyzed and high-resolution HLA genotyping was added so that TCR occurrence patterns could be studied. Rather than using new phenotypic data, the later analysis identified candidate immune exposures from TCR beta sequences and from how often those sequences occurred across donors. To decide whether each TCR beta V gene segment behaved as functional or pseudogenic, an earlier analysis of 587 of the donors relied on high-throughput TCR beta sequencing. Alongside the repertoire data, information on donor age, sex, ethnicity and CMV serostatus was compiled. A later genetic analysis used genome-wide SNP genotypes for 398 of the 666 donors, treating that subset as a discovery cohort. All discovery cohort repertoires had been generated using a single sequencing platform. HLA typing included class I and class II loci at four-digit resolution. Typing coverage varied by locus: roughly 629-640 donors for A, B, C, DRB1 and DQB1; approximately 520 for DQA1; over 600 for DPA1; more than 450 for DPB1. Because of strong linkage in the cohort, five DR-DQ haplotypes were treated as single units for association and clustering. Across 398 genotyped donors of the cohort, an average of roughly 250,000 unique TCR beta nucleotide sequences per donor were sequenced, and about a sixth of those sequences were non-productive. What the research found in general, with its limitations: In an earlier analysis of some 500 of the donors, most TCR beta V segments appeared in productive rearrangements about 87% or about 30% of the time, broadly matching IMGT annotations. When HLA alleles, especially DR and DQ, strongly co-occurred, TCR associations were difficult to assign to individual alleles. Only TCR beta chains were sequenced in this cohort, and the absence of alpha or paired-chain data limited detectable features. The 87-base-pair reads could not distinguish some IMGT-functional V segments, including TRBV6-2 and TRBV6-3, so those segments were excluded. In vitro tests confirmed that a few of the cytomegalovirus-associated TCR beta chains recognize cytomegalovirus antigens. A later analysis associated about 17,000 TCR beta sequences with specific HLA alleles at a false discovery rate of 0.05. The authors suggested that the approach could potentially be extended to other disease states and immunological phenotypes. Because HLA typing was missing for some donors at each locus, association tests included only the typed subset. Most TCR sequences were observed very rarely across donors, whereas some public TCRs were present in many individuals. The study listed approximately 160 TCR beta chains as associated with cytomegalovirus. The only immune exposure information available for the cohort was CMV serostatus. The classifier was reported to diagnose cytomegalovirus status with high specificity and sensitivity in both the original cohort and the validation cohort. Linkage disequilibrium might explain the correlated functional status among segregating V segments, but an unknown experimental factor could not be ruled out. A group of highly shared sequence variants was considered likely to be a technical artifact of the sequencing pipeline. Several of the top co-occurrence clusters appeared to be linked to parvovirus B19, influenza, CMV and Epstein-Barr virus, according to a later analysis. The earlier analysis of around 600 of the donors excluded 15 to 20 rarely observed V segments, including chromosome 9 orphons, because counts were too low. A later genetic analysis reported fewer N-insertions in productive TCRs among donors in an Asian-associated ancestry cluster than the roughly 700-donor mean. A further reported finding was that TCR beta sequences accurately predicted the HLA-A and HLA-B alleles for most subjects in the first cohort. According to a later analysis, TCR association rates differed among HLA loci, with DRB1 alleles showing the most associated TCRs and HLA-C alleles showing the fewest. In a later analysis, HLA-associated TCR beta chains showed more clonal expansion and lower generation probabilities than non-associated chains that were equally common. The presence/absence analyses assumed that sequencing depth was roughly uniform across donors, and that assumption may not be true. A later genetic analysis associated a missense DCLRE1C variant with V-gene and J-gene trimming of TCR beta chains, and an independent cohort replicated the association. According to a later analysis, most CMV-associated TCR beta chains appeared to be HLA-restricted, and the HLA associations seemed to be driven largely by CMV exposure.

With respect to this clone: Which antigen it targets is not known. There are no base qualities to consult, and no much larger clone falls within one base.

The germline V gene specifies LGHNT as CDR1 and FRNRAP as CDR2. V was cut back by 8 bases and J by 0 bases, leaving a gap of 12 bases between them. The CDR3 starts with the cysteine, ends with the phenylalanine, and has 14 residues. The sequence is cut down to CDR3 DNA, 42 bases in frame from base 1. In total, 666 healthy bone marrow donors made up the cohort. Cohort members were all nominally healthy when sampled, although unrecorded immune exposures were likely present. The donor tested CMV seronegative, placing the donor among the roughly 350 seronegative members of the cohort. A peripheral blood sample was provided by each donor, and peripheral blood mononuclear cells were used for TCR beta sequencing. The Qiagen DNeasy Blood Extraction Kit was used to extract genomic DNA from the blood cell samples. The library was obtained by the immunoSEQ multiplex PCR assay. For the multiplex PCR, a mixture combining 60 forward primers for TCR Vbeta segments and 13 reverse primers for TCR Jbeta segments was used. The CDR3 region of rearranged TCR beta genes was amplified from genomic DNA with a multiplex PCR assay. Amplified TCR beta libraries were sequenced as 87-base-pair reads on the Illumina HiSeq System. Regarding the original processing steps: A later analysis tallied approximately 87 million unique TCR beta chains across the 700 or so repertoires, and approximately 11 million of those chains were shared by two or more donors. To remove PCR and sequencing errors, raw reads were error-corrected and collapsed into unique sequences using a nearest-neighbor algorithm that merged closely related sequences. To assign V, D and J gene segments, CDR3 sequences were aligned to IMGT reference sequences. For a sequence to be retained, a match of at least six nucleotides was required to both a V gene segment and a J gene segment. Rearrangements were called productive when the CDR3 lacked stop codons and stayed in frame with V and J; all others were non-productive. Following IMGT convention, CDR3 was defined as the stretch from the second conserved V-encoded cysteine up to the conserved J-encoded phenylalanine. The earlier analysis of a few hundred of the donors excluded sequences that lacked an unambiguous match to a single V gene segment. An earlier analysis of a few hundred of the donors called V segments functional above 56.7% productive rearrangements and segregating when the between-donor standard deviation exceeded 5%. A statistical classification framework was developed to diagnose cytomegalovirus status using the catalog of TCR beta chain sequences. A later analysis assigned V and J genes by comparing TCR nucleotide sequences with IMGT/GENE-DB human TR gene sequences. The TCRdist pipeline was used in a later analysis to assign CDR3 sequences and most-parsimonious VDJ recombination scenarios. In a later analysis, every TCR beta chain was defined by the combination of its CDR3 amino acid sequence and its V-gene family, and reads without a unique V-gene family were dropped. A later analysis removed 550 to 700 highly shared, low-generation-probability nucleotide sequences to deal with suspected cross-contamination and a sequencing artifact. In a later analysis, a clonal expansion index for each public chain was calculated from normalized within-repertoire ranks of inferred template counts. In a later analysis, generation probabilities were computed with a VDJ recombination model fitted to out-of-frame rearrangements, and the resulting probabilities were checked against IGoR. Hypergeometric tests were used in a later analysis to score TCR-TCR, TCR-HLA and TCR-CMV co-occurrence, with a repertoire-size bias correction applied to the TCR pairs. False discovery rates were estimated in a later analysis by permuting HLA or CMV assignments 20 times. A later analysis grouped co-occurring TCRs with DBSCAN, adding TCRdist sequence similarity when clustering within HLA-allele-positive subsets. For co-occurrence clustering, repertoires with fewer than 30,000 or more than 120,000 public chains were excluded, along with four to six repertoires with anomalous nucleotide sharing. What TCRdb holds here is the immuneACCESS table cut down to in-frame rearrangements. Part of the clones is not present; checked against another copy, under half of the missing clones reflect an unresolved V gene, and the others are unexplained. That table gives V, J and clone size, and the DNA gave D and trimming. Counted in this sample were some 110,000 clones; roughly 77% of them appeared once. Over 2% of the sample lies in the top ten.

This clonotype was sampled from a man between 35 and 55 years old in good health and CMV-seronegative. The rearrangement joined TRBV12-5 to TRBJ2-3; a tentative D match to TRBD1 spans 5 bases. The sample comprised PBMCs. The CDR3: CASTGRVSTDTQYF. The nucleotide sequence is TGTGCTAGTACGGGCAGGGTTAGCACAGATACGCAGTATTTT. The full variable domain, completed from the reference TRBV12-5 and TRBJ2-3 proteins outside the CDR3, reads DARVTQTPRHKVTEMGQEVTMRCQPILGHNTVFWYRQTMMQGLELLAYFRNRAPLDDSGMPKDRFSAEMPDATLATLKIQPSEPRDSAVYFCASTGRVSTDTQYFGPGTRLTVL.